This TCR beta chain was sequenced for a study of CD8 T cells in ankylosing spondylitis (dated 2017 in TCRdb). As for the study more broadly: T cell receptor beta repertoires were profiled in healthy donors and ankylosing spondylitis patients so that disease-linked TCR variants could be found. The whole study cohort included 108 healthy donors and about two dozen ankylosing spondylitis patients. Peripheral blood was sampled, and synovial fluid was also collected from ankylosing spondylitis patients.

A note on this clonotype: The antigen it binds to is not known. Base qualities are not provided; no much larger clone lies one nucleotide away.

Here is what the overall study found, with its caveats: The disease-linked clones were reported as significantly enriched in matched synovial fluid samples from ankylosing spondylitis patients. A CD8+ phenotype was shown by the disease-linked clones, which were found at relatively low frequencies in peripheral blood. Some of the motif variants had been reported before in the synovial fluid and blood of reactive arthritis patients, a finding that suggests common disease-initiation mechanisms. Blood from ankylosing spondylitis patients appeared to be characterized by a TCR beta motif composed of under 10 highly homologous amino acid variants.

Cut back by 5 bases and 10 bases, the V and J ends lie 13 bases apart. The CDR3 spans 12 residues, from the cysteine through the phenylalanine. Here the CDR3 DNA is all that survives: 36 bases in frame from base 1. Sequenced on an Illumina HiSeq 2500. Quantitative 5'-RACE with molecular barcodes was the method used to prepare the TCR beta libraries. In the original analysis: A new computational method based on a probabilistic model of VDJ rearrangement was used to identify disease-linked TCR variants. The raw public reads went through TCRdb reprocessing: fastp at Q25, MiXCR clone calling, in-frame beta chains kept. Each CDR3 protein appears once, grouped with its most common genes and DNA. The V and J calls follow TCRdb's processing rather than the paper's. The sample table records about 310,000 distinct CDR3 sequences; more than 20% of these occur just once. 3% to 4% of the sample lies in the top ten.

This clonotype was obtained from a female donor with ankylosing spondylitis or in good health (not recorded which). The sequenced material came from blood, either unsorted or a sorted T cell fraction (not recorded which). The rearrangement combines TRBV12-3 or TRBV12-4 with TRBJ2-3; no D gene call is confident. CDR3 protein: CASSRKLYPQYF. The bases are TGTGCCAGCAGTCGGAAGTTGTATCCGCAGTATTTT.